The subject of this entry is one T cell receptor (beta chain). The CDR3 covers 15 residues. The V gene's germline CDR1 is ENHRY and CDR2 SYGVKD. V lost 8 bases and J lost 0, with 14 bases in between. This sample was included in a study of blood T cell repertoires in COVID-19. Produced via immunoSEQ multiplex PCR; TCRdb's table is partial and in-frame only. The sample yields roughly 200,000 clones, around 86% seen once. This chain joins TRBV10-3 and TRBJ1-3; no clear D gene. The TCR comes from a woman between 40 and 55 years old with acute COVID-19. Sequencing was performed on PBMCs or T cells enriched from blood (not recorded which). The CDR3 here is CAIARGLDSGNTIYF. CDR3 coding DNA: TGTGCCATCGCCCGTGGGCTCGACTCTGGAAACACCATATATTTT.